This T cell receptor beta chain was identified during a study of blood T cell repertoires in COVID-19 (dated by TCRdb to 2020 to 2021). Regarding the research as a whole: The collaborator samples originated in the United States, Italy and Spain and spanned the acute and convalescent phases of COVID-19. Where available, HLA class I and class II types were taken from metadata supplied by the sample provider and were not determined by assay-based typing. The samples were drawn from two sources: the first 160 participants of the ongoing ImmuneRACE study, and 1,000 to 1,500 subjects contributed by 6 global collaborators. The prospective study material was composed of cDNA or gDNA derived from T cells, B-cell-depleted T cells, or PBMCs. The sample metadata nearly always contained a de-identified subject ID, COVID-19 status, age in years and sex. A freely available public database, intended as a resource for researchers studying the immune response to SARS-CoV-2, is where the repertoires were released. Deeply sampled blood TCRbeta repertoires from subjects exposed to, actively infected with, or recovered from COVID-19 were included in the dataset. Here is what the overall study found, with its caveats: The quantity of clinical and demographic metadata differed by source and by participant and was supplied without curation.

Collaborating institutions collected whole blood in K2EDTA tubes following their own protocols. For TCRbeta analysis, collaborators shipped samples as frozen whole blood, isolated PBMCs, or DNA extracted from either of those sample types. This clone was detected only once. Its antigen is not yet known. Base quality data are lacking; no much larger clone is found one base away. The immunoSEQ Assay, a bias-controlled multiplex PCR, was used to amplify TCRbeta CDR3 regions from genomic DNA. As for the original processing: The number of nucleated cells in each sample was estimated by amplification of reference gene primers within the assay. To quantify the absolute abundance of each unique TCRbeta CDR3 rearrangement, sequence reads were collapsed and filtered. For each sample, productive Simpson clonality was calculated as the square root of Simpson's diversity index across productive rearrangements. The clones in this table, taken by TCRdb from immuneACCESS, are in-frame only. Not every clone is retained; where verified, under half of the shortfall comes from an unresolved V gene, and the cause of the rest is unknown. The V and J calls and clone size were taken over from that table, and D and trimming were inferred from the DNA. For this sample the table gives tens of thousands of clones, of which 80% to 90% were detected only once. The top ten clones comprise roughly 8.2% of the sample.

Clipping removes 3 bases from V and 2 bases from J, with 6 as the unmatched junction base count. From the cysteine up to the phenylalanine, the CDR3 has a length of 14 residues. Only CDR3 DNA is held: 42 bases, read in frame from base 1. CDR1 and CDR2 (GTSNPN, SVGIG) derive from the germline V gene (reference sequence). The origin of this receptor is a human donor in a cohort sampled during active COVID-19. Here the chain combines TRBV30 and TRBJ1-2; 7 central nucleotides agree with TRBD1. The sequenced material came from peripheral blood. The sequenced DNA is TGTGCCTGGAGCCGGGACAGCTTAAACTATGGCTACACCTTC. The resulting protein is CAWSRDSLNYGYTF.